The rows below give T cell receptor beta chains drawn from one sample of a study of metastatic and nonmetastatic thyroid tumors. TCRdb re-analyzed the PCR reads using MiXCR. The profile shows about 21,000 clones, around a third of them singletons. The specimen sequenced was adjacent normal tissue. These receptors all stem from a female donor with papillary thyroid cancer or a benign thyroid nodule (not recorded which). Some clones in this sample may be carry-over from other donors' samples. CDR3s include the opening cysteine and the closing phenylalanine or tryptophan. D genes are given only for firm matches. Clone size appears in some rows only: once, few, many, or a class for an expanded clone.

CDR3 DNA,CDR3 protein,clone size,V gene,CDR3 length,D gene,J gene
TGTGCCACTCTGGGGGATACGAACACTGAAGCTTTCTTT,CATLGDTNTEAFF,medium-sized,TRBV7-8,13,NA,TRBJ1-1
TGCGCCAGCAGTGATTTAGGGACAGGGAAACAGCCCCAGCATTTT,CASSDLGTGKQPQHF,few,TRBV10-2,15,TRBD1,TRBJ1-5
TGCAGTGCACTCGGACTAGCGGCGCCGTACGAGCAGTACTTC,CSALGLAAPYEQYF,medium-sized,TRBV20-1,14,TRBD2,TRBJ2-7
TGCGCCAGCAGCCAAGAGGGACAGGAAATCTACAATGAGCAGTTCTTC,CASSQEGQEIYNEQFF,NA,TRBV4-1,16,TRBD1,TRBJ2-1
TGTGCCAGCAGCTACATGGGGGACAGGGCCCACGAGCAGTACTTC,CASSYMGDRAHEQYF,many,TRBV3-1,15,TRBD1,TRBJ2-7
TGTGCCTGGAGCGACGCGGACAGGGAGCGTCAGCCCCAGCATTTT,CAWSDADRERQPQHF,medium-sized,TRBV30,15,TRBD1,TRBJ1-5
TGTGCCAGCAGCTTAGCGCGGGGGGCGTTAGCGGGACCGTCCTACGAGCAGTACTTC,CASSLARGALAGPSYEQYF,NA,TRBV11-1,19,TRBD2,TRBJ2-7
TGTGCCATCAGCATAGGGACAGACAATTCACCCCTCCACTTT,CAISIGTDNSPLHF,medium-sized,TRBV10-3,14,TRBD1,TRBJ1-6
TGTGCCAGGAGGGCCTGGATGAGGGGAGGCACAGATACGCAGTATTTT,CARRAWMRGGTDTQYF,NA,TRBV2,16,NA,TRBJ2-3
TGTGCCAGCAGCTTACGTGGACAGGGGTCGAATACGCAGTATTTT,CASSLRGQGSNTQYF,NA,TRBV11-3,15,TRBD1,TRBJ2-3
TGCGCCAGCAGCCCTCCGAGGATCGCCACGTACACTGAAGCTTTCTTT,CASSPPRIATYTEAFF,many,TRBV4-1,16,NA,TRBJ1-1
TGTGCCCTCACGGGACAGGGAAGTCATGGAGAGACCCAGTACTTC,CALTGQGSHGETQYF,many,TRBV30,15,TRBD1,TRBJ2-5
TGTGCCAGCAGCCAAGAAGGAAGCGGGGGGACCAGCTCCTACGAGCAGTACTTC,CASSQEGSGGTSSYEQYF,many,TRBV4-2,18,TRBD2,TRBJ2-7
TGCGCCAGCAGTTCCGTACAGGGAATCGGCAATCAGCCCCAGCATTTT,CASSSVQGIGNQPQHF,medium-sized,TRBV4-1,16,NA,TRBJ1-5
TGTGCCAGCAGGCGCATAGCGGGGGTTAGCACAGATACGCAGTATTTT,CASRRIAGVSTDTQYF,NA,TRBV11-2,16,TRBD2,TRBJ2-3
TGCAGTGTGGGTGACAACGATCCGGGACAGGTGCCTGATGGCTACACCTTC,CSVGDNDPGQVPDGYTF,NA,TRBV20-1,17,TRBD1,TRBJ1-2